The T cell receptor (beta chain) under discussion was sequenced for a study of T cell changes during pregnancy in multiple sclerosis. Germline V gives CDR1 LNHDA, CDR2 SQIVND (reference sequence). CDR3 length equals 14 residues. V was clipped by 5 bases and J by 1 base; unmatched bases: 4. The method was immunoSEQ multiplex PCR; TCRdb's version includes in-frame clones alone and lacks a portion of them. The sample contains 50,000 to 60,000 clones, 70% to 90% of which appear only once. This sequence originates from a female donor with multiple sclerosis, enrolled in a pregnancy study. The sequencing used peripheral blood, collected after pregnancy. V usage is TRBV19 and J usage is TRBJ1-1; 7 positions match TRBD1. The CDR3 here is CASSPWTGNTEAFF. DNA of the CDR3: TGTGCCAGTAGTCCCTGGACAGGGAACACTGAAGCTTTCTTT.